This T cell receptor beta chain came from a study of blood T cell repertoires in COVID-19 (TCRdb year 2020). Regarding the study in general: Collaborator samples came from the United States, Italy and Spain and covered acute and convalescent phases of COVID-19. The prospective study material was composed of cDNA or gDNA derived from T cells, B-cell-depleted T cells, or PBMCs. Deeply sampled blood TCRbeta repertoires from subjects exposed to, actively infected with, or recovered from COVID-19 were included in the dataset. The repertoires were released in a freely available public database meant as a resource for research on the immune response to SARS-CoV-2. The samples were drawn from two sources: the first 160 participants of the ongoing ImmuneRACE study, and 950 to 1,500 subjects contributed by 6 global collaborators. Sample metadata almost always included a de-identified subject ID, COVID-19 status, age in years and sex. Where available, HLA class I and class II types were obtained from metadata supplied by the sample provider rather than from assay-based typing.

What the research found in general, with its limitations: Clinical and demographic metadata were provided uncurated, with the amount varying by source and participant.

In the germline V gene (reference sequence), CDR1 corresponds to MNHEY and CDR2 to SMNVEV. CDR3 length: 17 amino acids, cysteine to phenylalanine. Only the CDR3 region is kept as DNA, spanning 51 bases read in frame from base 1. V loses 1 base, J loses 1 base, and the germline ends lie 15 bases apart. TCRbeta CDR3 regions were amplified from genomic DNA using the immunoSEQ Assay, a bias-controlled multiplex PCR. Concerning the study's data processing: Within the assay, amplification of reference gene primers was used to estimate how many nucleated cells each sample contained. Sequence reads were collapsed and filtered to measure the absolute abundance of every unique TCRbeta CDR3 rearrangement. For each sample, productive Simpson clonality was calculated as the square root of Simpson's diversity index across productive rearrangements. The table was pulled from immuneACCESS by TCRdb, which kept in-frame rearrangements only. Such tables lose some clones; where checked, under half of the loss comes from unresolved V genes, and the rest has no known cause. That table furnishes V, J and clone size, whereas the DNA furnished D and trimming. Recorded for this sample are 150,000 to 180,000 clones; about 89% of them occurred a single time. The top ten hold approximately 0.55% of the sample.

Each collaborating institution followed its own protocols to collect whole blood in K2EDTA tubes. For TCRbeta analysis, collaborators shipped samples in one of three forms: frozen whole blood, isolated PBMCs, or DNA extracted from either of those sample types. Turning to this clone: What this receptor recognizes is not known. No per-base quality is available; no much larger clone lies one base away.

In this chain, TRBV27 is recombined with TRBJ2-3; a tentative D match to TRBD1 spans 6 bases. The sample comprised peripheral blood. The TCR sequence derives from a man over 45 with acute or convalescent COVID-19. In nucleotides, the sequence is TGTGCCAGCAGTTTATTGGGGGCGTGGGACGGCACAGATACGCAGTATTTT. The encoded protein is CASSLLGAWDGTDTQYF.